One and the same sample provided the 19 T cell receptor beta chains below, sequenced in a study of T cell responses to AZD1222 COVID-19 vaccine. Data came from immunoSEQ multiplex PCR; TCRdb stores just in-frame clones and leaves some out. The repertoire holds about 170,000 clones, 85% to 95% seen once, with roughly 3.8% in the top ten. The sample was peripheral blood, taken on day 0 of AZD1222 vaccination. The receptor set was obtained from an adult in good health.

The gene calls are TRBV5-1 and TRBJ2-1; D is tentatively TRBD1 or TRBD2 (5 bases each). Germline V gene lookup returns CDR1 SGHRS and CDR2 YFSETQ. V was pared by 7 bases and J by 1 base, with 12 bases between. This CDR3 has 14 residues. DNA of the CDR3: TGCGCCAGCCGGATCGGGACGTCCTACAATGAGCAGTTCTTC. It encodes CASRIGTSYNEQFF.

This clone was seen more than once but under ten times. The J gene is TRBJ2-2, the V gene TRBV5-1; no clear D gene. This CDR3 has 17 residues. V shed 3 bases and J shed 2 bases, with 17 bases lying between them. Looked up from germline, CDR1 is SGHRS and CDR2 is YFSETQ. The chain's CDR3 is CASSYSGRQANTGELFF. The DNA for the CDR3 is TGCGCCAGCAGCTACTCGGGTAGGCAGGCTAACACCGGGGAGCTGTTTTTT.

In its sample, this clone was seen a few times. The CDR3 region has the DNA TGTGCCAGCTCACCGCGGGAGAACACCGGGGAGCTGTTTTTT. Its protein product is CASSPRENTGELFF. V and J are TRBV18 and TRBJ2-2; D possibly corresponds to TRBD2 (6 bases). The CDR3 has 14 amino acids. Germline V CDR1 and CDR2: KGHSH, LQKENI. The ends were cut back, 3 bases at V and 1 base at J, with 6 bases in the middle.

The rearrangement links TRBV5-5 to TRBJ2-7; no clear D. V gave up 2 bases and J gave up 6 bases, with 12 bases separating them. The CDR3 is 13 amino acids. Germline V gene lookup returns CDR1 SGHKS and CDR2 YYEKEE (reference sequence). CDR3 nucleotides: TGTGCCAGCAGCTTCGAGTCCCCAGGCGAGCAGTACTTC. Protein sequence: CASSFESPGEQYF.

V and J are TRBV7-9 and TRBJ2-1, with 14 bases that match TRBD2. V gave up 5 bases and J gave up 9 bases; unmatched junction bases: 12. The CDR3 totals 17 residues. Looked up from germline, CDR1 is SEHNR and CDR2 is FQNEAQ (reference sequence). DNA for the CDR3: TGTGCCAGCAGCCCTCCGTCGGGACTAGCGGGAGTTGCTGAGCAGTTCTTC. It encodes CASSPPSGLAGVAEQFF.

The CDR3: CASSRPRHGEKLFF. As DNA, the CDR3 is TGTGCCAGCAGCCGTCCCCGACACGGAGAAAAACTGTTTTTT. The chain couples TRBV28 to TRBJ1-4, with D uncertain. Germline CDR1 MDHEN, CDR2 SYDVKM. Trimming took 6 bases from V and 8 from J, leaving 16 bases between them. The CDR3 runs to 14 residues.

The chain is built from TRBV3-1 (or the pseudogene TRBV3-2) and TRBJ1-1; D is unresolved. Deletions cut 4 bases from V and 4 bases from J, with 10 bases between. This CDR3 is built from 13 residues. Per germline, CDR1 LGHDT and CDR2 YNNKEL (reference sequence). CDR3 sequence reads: CASSRVERTEAFF. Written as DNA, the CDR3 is TGTGCCAGCAGCCGTGTGGAGCGCACTGAAGCTTTCTTT.

In DNA, the CDR3 is TGTGCCAGCAGTTACAATACACAGGGGGGGCACTATGGCTACACCTTC. It specifies CASSYNTQGGHYGYTF. The chain combines TRBV6-5 with TRBJ1-2; TRBD1 aligns across 8 bases. The germline V gene has CDR1 MNHEY and CDR2 SVGAGI. Trimming took 2 bases from V and 3 from J; bases not matched to a gene: 8. This CDR3 is built from 16 residues.

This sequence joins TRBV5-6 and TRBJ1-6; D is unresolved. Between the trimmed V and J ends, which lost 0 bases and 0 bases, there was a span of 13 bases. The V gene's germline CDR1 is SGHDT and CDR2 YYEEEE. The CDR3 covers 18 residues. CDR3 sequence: CASSLALWKSSYNSPLHF. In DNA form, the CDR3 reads TGTGCCAGCAGCTTGGCCTTGTGGAAGAGCTCCTATAATTCACCCCTCCACTTT.

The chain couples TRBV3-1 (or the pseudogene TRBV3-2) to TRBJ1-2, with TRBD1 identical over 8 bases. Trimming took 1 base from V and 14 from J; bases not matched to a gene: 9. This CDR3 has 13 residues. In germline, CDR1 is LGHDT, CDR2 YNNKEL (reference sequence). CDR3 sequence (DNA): TGTGCCAGCAGCCAAGCCGGGACAGGCGCGATGACCTTC. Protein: CASSQAGTGAMTF.

In DNA, the CDR3 is TGTGCCAGCTTCGACAGGGAAGACTATGGCTACACCTTC. Translating gives CASFDREDYGYTF. V gene TRBV6-5 combines with J gene TRBJ1-2, with 7 bases identical to TRBD1. CDR1 is MNHEY, CDR2 SVGAGI, per germline. Trimming removed 8 bases from V and 3 bases from J; junction bases left unmatched: 6. This CDR3 is 13 amino acids long.

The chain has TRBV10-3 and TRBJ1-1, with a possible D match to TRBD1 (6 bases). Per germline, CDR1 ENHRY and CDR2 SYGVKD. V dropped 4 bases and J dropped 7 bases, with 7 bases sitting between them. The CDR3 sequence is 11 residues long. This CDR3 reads CAISGTDEAFF. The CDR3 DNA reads TGTGCCATCAGTGGGACAGATGAAGCTTTCTTT.

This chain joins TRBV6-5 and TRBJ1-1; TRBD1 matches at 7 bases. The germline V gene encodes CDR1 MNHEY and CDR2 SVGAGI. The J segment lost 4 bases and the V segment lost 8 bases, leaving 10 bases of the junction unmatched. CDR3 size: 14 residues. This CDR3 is CASSFHRGGTEAFF. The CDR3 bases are TGTGCCAGCTCGTTTCACAGGGGCGGCACTGAAGCTTTCTTT.

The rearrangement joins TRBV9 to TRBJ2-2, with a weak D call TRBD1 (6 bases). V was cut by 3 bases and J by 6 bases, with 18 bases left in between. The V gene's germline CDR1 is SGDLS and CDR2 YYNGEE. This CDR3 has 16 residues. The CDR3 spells CASSERDTFVAGELFF. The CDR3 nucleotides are TGTGCCAGCAGCGAACGGGACACCTTCGTGGCCGGGGAGCTGTTTTTT. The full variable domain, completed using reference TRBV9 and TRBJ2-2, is DSGVTQTPKHLITATGQRVTLRCSPRSGDLSVYWYQQSLDQGLQFLIQYYNGEERAKGNILERFSAQQFPDLHSELNLSSLELGDSALYFCASSERDTFVAGELFFGEGSRLTVL.

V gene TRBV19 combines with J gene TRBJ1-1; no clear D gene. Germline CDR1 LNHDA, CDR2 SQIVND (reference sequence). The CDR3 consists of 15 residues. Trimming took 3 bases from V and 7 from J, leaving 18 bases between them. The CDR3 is CASSMLEVSGLEAFF. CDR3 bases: TGTGCCAGTAGTATGTTAGAGGTTTCCGGACTTGAAGCTTTCTTT. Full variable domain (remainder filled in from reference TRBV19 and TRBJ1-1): DGGITQSPKYLFRKEGQNVTLSCEQNLNHDAMYWYRQDPGQGLRLIYYSQIVNDFQKGDIAEGYSVSREKKESFPLTVTSAQKNPTAFYLCASSMLEVSGLEAFFGQGTRLTVV.

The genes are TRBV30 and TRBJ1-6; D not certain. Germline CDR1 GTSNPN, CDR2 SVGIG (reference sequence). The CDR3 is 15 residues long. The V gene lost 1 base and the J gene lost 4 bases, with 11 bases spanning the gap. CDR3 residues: CAWSAPSGYNSPLHF. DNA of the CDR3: TGTGCCTGGAGTGCACCCTCGGGATATAATTCACCCCTCCACTTT. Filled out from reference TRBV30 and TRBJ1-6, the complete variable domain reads SQTIHQWPATLVQPVGSPLSLECTVEGTSNPNLYWYRQAAGRGLQLLFYSVGIGQISSEVPQNLSASRPQDRQFILSSKKLLLSDSGFYLCAWSAPSGYNSPLHFGNGTRLTVT.

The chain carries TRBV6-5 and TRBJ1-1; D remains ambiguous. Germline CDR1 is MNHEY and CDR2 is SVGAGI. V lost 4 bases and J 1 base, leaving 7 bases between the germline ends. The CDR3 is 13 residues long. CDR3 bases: TGTGCCAGCAGTTCCCCAGGGAACACTGAAGCTTTCTTT. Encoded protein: CASSSPGNTEAFF.

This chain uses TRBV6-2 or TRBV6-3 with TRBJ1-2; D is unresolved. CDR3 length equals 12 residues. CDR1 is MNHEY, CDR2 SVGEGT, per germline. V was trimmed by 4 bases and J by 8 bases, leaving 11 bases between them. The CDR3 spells CASSSEFYGYTF. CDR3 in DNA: TGTGCCAGCAGTTCTGAGTTCTACGGCTACACCTTC.

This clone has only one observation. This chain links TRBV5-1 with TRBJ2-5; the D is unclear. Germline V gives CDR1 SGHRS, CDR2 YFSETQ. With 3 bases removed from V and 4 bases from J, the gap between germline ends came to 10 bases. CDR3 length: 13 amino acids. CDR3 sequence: CASSSQGRETQYF. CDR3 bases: TGCGCCAGCAGCTCGCAAGGCAGAGAGACCCAGTACTTC.